The rows below give T cell receptor beta chains drawn from one sample of a study of T cells in Graves' hyperthyroidism and ophthalmopathy. TCRdb passed the multiplex PCR reads through MiXCR, listing each CDR3 protein once. The sample has about 400,000 distinct CDR3 sequences, around 13% seen once; the top ten hold approximately 5.3%. Sequencing was carried out using blood. The receptors here all came from a woman under 30 with Graves' hyperthyroidism. CDR3s include the opening cysteine and the closing phenylalanine or tryptophan. A D gene is named only where the DNA matches it firmly. The size field is filled for only some rows; it gives once, few, many or a size class.

.	TRBV11-3	TRBJ1-6	many	TGTGCCAGCAGCTTAGATCAGAATTCACCCCTCCACTTT	CASSLDQNSPLHF
TRBD2	TRBV9	TRBJ2-7	many	TGTGCCAGCAGCGTAGGAGCGGGGGAATCCTACGAGCAGTACTTC	CASSVGAGESYEQYF
.	TRBV4-2	TRBJ1-2	.	TGTGCCAGCAGCCAGGATCAGACGCCTGGCTACACCTTC	CASSQDQTPGYTF
.	TRBV14	TRBJ2-5	few	TGTGCCAGCAGCCAAGTTCGTGGGGGAGGGACCCAGTACTTC	CASSQVRGGGTQYF
.	TRBV30	TRBJ2-7	.	TGTGCCTGGAATGAGGGCGTCGTCGCCTACGAGCAGTACTTC	CAWNEGVVAYEQYF
.	TRBV19	TRBJ1-2	.	TGTGCCAGTAACCAGGGTGACTATGGCTACACCTTC	CASNQGDYGYTF
TRBD2	TRBV27	TRBJ2-2	.	TGTGCCAGCGGGACTAGCGGCTACACCGGGGAGCTGTTTTTT	CASGTSGYTGELFF
TRBD2	TRBV12-3/TRBV12-4	TRBJ2-7	many	TGTGCCAGCAGCCCCAGCGGGAGGGCCTACGAGCAGTACTTC	CASSPSGRAYEQYF
.	TRBV7-3	TRBJ1-1	many	TGTGCCAGCAGCCCAAACCCGCAGGGACGGGGCACTGAAGCTTTCTTT	CASSPNPQGRGTEAFF
TRBD2	TRBV7-6	TRBJ2-7	.	TGTGCCAGCAGCCCCTTAGCGGGAGCATCCCTCGAGCAGTACTTC	CASSPLAGASLEQYF
TRBD2	TRBV27	TRBJ2-2	many	TGTGCCAGCAGAGGACTAGCGGGAGTAACCGGGGAGCTGTTTTTT	CASRGLAGVTGELFF
.	TRBV3-1	TRBJ1-1	many	TGTGCCAGCAGCCCCCAACCCAAGAGAGCTGAAGCTTTCTTT	CASSPQPKRAEAFF
TRBD1	TRBV29-1	TRBJ1-1	many	TGCAGTGTCGACAGGGGAATGAACACTGAAGCTTTCTTT	CSVDRGMNTEAFF
TRBD2	TRBV27	TRBJ2-1	.	TGTGCCAGCAGTCACCACCCCGGGACTAGCGGGAGATACTACAATGAGCAGTTCTTC	CASSHHPGTSGRYYNEQFF
.	TRBV12-5	TRBJ1-2	many	TGTGCTAGTGGAGGCTACATAGGTCCGATCTATGGCTACACCTTC	CASGGYIGPIYGYTF
.	TRBV29-1	TRBJ2-5	many	TGCAGCGTTGTCCTCGGGGCCCAAGAGACCCAGTACTTC	CSVVLGAQETQYF
.	TRBV30	TRBJ2-6	few	TGTGCCTGGAGTGTGCAGCTGCCCTCTGGGGCCAACGTCCTGACTTTC	CAWSVQLPSGANVLTF
.	TRBV5-6	TRBJ2-7	.	TGTGCCAGCAGCTTTTTCGCAGGGGACTACGAGCAGTACTTC	CASSFFAGDYEQYF
.	TRBV7-3	TRBJ1-4	.	TGTGCCAGCAGTCGTACAGGGTCGTCTAATGAAAAACTGTTTTTT	CASSRTGSSNEKLFF
.	TRBV5-1	TRBJ2-3	.	TGCGCCAGCCGCTCTGGGTCATACACAGATACGCAGTATTTT	CASRSGSYTDTQYF
.	TRBV29-1	TRBJ2-5	many	TGCAGCGTTGAAGACGGGCAGCAAGAGACCCAGTACTTC	CSVEDGQQETQYF
.	TRBV2	TRBJ1-5	.	TGTGCCAGCAGTGATGCAGGTACCGTTCAGCCCCAGCATTTT	CASSDAGTVQPQHF
TRBD1	TRBV6-2/TRBV6-3	TRBJ1-1	.	TGTGCCAGCAAGAGGACAGGGAGATCTGCCATGAACACTGAAGCTTTCTTT	CASKRTGRSAMNTEAFF
.	TRBV29-1	TRBJ2-1	many	TGCAGCGTTGGAGGAAGAACAGGGCGCTACAATGAGCAGTTCTTC	CSVGGRTGRYNEQFF
.	TRBV6-1	TRBJ2-3	few	TGTGCCAGCGGAAGAGAGAGGATCCCAGATACGCAGTATTTT	CASGRERIPDTQYF
.	TRBV6-2/TRBV6-3	TRBJ1-5	.	TGTGCCAGCAGTTACCGGGGATATCAGCCCCAGCATTTT	CASSYRGYQPQHF
.	TRBV12-3/TRBV12-4	TRBJ2-3	many	TGTGCCAGCATGCCCAGCACAGATACGCAGTATTTT	CASMPSTDTQYF
.	TRBV27	TRBJ2-1	many	TGTGCCAGCAGTACTATACCCCTCCATGAGCAGTTCTTC	CASSTIPLHEQFF
.	TRBV20-1	TRBJ2-5	many	TGCAGTGCTGATAGCGGCCTTACGCCCTCAGAGACCCAGTACTTC	CSADSGLTPSETQYF
.	TRBV28	TRBJ1-4	many	TGTGCCAGCAGTTTGATGGACCCGGAACTGTTTTTT	CASSLMDPELFF
.	TRBV20-1	TRBJ1-5	few	TGCAGTGCCATTGGGACCAGGGGTACAAGCAATCAGCCCCAGCATTTT	CSAIGTRGTSNQPQHF
.	TRBV3-1	TRBJ2-1	few	TGTGCCAGCAGCCAAGGGGGTGGAGGGCAGGGGGACTACAATAAGCAGTTCTTC	CASSQGGGGQGDYNKQFF
TRBD1	TRBV6-1	TRBJ1-6	.	TGTGCCAGCAGTGTAGCGACAGGGGCTTCACCCCTCCACTTT	CASSVATGASPLHF
TRBD1	TRBV2	TRBJ2-1	.	TGTGCCAGCAGTAAGGACAGGGGGGAAAATGAGCAGTTCTTC	CASSKDRGENEQFF
.	TRBV12-3/TRBV12-4	TRBJ1-6	.	TGTGCCAGCAATCCGCGCGCCGACGATAATTCACCCCTCCACTTT	CASNPRADDNSPLHF
TRBD2	TRBV7-2	TRBJ2-1	.	TGTGCCAGCAGTCGAATGGGTTCCCTAGCGGGAGGAGATGAGCAGTTCTTC	CASSRMGSLAGGDEQFF
.	TRBV4-1	TRBJ2-2	few	TGCGCCAGCACCCGGACCAAAAAGACCACCGGGGAGCTGTTTTTT	CASTRTKKTTGELFF